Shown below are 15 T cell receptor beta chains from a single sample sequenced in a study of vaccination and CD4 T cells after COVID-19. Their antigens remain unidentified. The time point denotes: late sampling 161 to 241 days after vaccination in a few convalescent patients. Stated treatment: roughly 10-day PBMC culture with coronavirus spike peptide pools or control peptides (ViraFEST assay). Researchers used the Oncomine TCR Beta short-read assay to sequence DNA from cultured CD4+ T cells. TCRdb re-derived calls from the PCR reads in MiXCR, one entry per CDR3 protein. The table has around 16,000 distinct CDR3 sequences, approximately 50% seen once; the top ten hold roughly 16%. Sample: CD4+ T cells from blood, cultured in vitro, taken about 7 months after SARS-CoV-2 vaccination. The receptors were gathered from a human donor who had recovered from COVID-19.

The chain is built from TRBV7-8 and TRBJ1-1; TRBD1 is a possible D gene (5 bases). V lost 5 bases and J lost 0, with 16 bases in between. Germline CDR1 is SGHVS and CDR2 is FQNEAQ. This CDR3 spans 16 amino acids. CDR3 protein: CASSQFRGRMNTEAFF. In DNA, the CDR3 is TGTGCCAGCAGCCAATTTCGGGGCCGCATGAACACTGAAGCTTTCTTT.

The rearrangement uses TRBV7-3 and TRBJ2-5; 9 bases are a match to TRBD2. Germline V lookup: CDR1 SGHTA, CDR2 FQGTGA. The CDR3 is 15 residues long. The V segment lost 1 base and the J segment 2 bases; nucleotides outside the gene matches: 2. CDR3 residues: CASSLSGGDQETQYF. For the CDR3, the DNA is TGTGCCAGCAGCTTAAGCGGGGGGGATCAAGAGACCCAGTACTTC. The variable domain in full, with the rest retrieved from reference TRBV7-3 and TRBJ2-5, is GAGVSQTPSNKVTEKGKYVELRCDPISGHTALYWYRQSLGQGPEFLIYFQGTGAADDSGLPNDRFFAVRPEGSVSTLKIQRTERGDSAVYLCASSLSGGDQETQYFGPGTRLLVL.

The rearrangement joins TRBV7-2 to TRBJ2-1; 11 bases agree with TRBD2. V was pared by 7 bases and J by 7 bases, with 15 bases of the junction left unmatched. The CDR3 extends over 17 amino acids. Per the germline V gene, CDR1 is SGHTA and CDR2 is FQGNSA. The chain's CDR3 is CASIFRTSGSRGNEQFF. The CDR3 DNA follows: TGTGCCAGCATTTTTCGTACTAGCGGGAGTCGGGGGAATGAGCAGTTCTTC.

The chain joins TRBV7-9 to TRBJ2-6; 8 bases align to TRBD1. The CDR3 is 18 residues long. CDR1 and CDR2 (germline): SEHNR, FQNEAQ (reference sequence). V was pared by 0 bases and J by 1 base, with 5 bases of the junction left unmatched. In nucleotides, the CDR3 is TGTGCCAGCAGCTTAGCAGGGCAGGGGGCTTCTGGGGCCAACGTCCTGACTTTC. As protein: CASSLAGQGASGANVLTF.

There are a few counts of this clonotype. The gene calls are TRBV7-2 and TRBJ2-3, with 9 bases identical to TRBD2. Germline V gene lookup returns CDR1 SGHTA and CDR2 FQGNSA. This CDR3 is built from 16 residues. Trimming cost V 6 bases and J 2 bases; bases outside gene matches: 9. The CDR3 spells CASRLSPSGDTDTQYF. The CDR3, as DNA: TGTGCCAGCAGGCTATCTCCTAGCGGGGACACAGATACGCAGTATTTT.

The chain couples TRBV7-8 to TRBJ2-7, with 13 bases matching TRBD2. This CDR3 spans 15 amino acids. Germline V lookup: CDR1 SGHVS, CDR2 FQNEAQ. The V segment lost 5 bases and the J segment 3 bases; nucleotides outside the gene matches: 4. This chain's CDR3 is CASSTGTSGNYEQYF. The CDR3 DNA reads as TGTGCCAGCAGCACCGGGACTAGCGGGAACTACGAGCAGTACTTC.

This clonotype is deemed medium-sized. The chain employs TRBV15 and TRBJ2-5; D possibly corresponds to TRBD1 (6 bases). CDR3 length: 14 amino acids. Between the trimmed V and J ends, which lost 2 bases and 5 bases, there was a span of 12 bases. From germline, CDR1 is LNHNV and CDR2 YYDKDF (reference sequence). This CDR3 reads CATSRTDSWETQYF. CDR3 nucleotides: TGTGCCACCAGCAGAACGGACAGTTGGGAGACCCAGTACTTC.

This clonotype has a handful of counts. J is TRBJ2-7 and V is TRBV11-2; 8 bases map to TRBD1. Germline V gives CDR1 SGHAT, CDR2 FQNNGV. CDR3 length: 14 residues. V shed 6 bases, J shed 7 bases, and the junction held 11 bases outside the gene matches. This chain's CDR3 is CASRSRTGFGEQYF. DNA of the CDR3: TGTGCCAGCAGATCCCGGACAGGGTTTGGAGAGCAGTACTTC.

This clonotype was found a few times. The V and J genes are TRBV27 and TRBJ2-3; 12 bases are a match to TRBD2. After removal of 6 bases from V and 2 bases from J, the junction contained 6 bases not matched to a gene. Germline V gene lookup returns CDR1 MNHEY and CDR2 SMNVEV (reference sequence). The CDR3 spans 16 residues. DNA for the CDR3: TGTGCCAGCAGCTACCTAGCGGGAGGGCACACAGATACGCAGTATTTT. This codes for CASSYLAGGHTDTQYF.

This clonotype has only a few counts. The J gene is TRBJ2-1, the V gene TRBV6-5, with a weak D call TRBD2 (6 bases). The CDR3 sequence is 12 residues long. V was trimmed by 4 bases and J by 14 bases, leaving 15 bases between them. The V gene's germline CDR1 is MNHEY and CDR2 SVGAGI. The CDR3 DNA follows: TGTGCCAGCAGTTCCCCCCGTGCGGGGAAGTTCTTC. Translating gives CASSSPRAGKFF.

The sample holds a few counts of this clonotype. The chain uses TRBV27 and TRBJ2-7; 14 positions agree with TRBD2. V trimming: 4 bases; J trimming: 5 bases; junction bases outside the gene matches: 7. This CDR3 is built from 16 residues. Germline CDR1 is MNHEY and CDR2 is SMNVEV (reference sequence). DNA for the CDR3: TGTGCCAGCAGTTCTCGACTAGCGGGAGGGCCCGACGAGCAGTACTTC. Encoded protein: CASSSRLAGGPDEQYF.

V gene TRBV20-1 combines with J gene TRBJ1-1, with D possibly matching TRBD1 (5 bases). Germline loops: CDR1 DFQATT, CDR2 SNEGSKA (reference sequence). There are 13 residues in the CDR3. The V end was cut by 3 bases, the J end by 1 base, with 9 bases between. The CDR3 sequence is CSASRQQNTEAFF. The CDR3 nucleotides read TGCAGTGCTAGTAGACAGCAGAACACTGAAGCTTTCTTT.

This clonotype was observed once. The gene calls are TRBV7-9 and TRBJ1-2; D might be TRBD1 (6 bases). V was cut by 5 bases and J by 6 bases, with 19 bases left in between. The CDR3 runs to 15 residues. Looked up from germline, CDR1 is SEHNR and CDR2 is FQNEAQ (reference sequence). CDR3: CASSGNRELRDGYTF. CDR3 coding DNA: TGTGCCAGCAGCGGAAACAGGGAATTGAGGGATGGCTACACCTTC.

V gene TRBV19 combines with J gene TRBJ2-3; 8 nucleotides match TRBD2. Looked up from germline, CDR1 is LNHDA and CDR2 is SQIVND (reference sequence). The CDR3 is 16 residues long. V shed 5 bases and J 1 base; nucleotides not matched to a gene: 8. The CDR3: CASSVYSGTRTDTQYF. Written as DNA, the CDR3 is TGTGCCAGTAGTGTTTATAGCGGGACCCGCACAGATACGCAGTATTTT.

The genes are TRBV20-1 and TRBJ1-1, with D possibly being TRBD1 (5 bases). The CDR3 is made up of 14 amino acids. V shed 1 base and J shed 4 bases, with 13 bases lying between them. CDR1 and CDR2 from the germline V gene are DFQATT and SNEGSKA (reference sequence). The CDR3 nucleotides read TGCAGTGCTAGAGGAGAGTCCGGGGCCACTGAAGCTTTCTTT. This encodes CSARGESGATEAFF.